This T cell receptor beta chain stems from a study of T-cell memory formation after mild COVID-19. At the level of the study: The study found TCR clusters largely donor specific.

Researchers used 5'RACE with constant-segment primers to make TCR alpha and TCR beta cDNA libraries that carry sample barcodes and UMIs. TCRdb fed the 5' RACE reads into MiXCR, producing one record per CDR3 protein. The repertoire includes 150,000 or so distinct CDR3 sequences, roughly 15% of them detected once, and 13% to 15% sits in the top ten. The ends were cut back, 5 bases at V and 3 bases at J, with 20 bases in the middle. The CDR3 runs to 15 residues. Germline loops: CDR1 DFQATT, CDR2 SNEGSKA (reference sequence). About this clonotype: The antigen is not known.

Study-wide results and caveats: Confirmation of SARS-CoV-2 specificity was lacking for second-wave clones peaking day 37.

The receptor comes from an adult woman who had mild COVID-19 (a few samples of this study predate the infection). Cell type and time point are not known. The chain is built from TRBV20-1 and TRBJ2-7; D remains unclear. Source material: PBMCs or a T cell subset sorted from them (not recorded which). CDR3 nucleotides: TGCAGTGCTTTCGATCCGGGTCTATCCGTCTACGAGCAGTACTTC. It encodes CSAFDPGLSVYEQYF.